This T cell receptor beta chain was obtained from a study of blood T cell repertoires in COVID-19. As originally analysed: For nucleated cells, counts were estimated from reference gene primer amplification. Assay: immunoSEQ multiplex PCR; the TCRdb copy retains only in-frame clones and omits some. That table gives V, J and clone size, and the DNA gave D and trimming. Among 40,000 or so clones, 70% to 90% were seen once, and the ten largest hold roughly 4.3%. Those enrolled in Seattle joined during active infection and were followed longitudinally afterward. Trimming removed 1 base at V and 9 bases at J, with 6 bases between. Germline V gene lookup returns CDR1 LNHDA and CDR2 SQIVND (reference sequence). The CDR3 covers 12 residues.

The rearrangement uses TRBV19 and TRBJ2-2; D remains ambiguous. This sequence was found in a man in his 60s with COVID-19, enrolled during active disease. Specimen: peripheral blood. The CDR3 region is CASSIVSRELFF. The CDR3 region has the DNA TGTGCCAGTAGTATAGTGAGCCGGGAGCTGTTTTTT.